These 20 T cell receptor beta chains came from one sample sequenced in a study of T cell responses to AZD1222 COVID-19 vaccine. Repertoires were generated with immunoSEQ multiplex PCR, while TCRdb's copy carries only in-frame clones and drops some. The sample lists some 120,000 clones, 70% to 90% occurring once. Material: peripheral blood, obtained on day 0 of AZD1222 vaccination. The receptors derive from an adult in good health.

The CDR3 region has the DNA TGCGCCAGCAGCCCCGGGACAGGGAAAGAGACCCAGTACTTC. Translation: CASSPGTGKETQYF. The chain couples TRBV5-1 to TRBJ2-5; TRBD1 matches 9 bases. The CDR3 covers 14 residues. J was trimmed by 3 bases and V by 4 bases; bases with no gene match: 4. Per the germline V gene, CDR1 is SGHRS and CDR2 is YFSETQ.

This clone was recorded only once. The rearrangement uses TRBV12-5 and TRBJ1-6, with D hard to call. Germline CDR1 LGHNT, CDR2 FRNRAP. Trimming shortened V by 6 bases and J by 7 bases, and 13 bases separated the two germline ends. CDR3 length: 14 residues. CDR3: CASGNGGANSPLHF. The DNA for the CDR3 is TGTGCTAGTGGGAACGGAGGAGCAAATTCACCCCTCCACTTT.

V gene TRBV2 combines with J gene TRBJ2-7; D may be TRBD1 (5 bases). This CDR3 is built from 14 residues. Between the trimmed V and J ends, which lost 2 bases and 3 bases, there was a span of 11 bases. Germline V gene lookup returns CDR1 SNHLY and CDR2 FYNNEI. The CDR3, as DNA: TGTGCCAGCAGTGAATTGGACACGAACTACGAGCAGTACTTC. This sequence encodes CASSELDTNYEQYF.

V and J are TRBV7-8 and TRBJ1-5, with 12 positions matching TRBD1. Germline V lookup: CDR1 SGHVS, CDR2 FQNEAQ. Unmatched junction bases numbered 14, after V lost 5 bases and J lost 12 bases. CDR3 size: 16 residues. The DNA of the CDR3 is TGTGCCAGCAGCCCCCCCCGGGACAGGGGGCGCAAACTCCAGCATTTT. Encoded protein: CASSPPRDRGRKLQHF.

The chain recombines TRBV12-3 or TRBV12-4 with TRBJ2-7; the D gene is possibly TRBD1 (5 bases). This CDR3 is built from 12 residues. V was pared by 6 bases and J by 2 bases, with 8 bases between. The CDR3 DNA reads TGTGCCAGCAGGGGGCTTGCCTACGAGCAGTACTTC. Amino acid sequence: CASRGLAYEQYF.

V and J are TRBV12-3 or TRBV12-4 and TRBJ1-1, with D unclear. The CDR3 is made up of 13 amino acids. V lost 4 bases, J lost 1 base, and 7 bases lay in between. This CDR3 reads CASSSWGNTEAFF. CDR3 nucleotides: TGTGCCAGCAGTTCCTGGGGGAACACTGAAGCTTTCTTT.

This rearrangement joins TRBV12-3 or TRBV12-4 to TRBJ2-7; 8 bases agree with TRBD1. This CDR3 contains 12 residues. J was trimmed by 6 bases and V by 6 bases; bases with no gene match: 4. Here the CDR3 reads CASSTDRAEQYF. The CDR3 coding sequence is TGTGCCAGCAGCACGGACAGGGCCGAGCAGTACTTC.

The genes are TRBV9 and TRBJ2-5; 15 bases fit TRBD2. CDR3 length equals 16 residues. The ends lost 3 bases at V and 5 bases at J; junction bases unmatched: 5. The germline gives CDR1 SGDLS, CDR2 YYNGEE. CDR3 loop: CASSDRTSGGAETQYF. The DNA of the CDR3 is TGTGCCAGCAGCGATCGGACTAGCGGGGGGGCCGAGACCCAGTACTTC.

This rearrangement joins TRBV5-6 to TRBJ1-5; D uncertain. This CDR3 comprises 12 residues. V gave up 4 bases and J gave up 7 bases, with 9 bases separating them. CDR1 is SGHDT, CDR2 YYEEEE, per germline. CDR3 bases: TGTGCCAGCAGCCGGGTTGGGCAGCCCCAGCATTTT. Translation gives CASSRVGQPQHF.

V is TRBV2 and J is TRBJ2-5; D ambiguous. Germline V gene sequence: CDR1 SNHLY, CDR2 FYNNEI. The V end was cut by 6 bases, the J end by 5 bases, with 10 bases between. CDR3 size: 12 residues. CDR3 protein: CASRKEVETQYF. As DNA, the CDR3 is TGTGCCAGCAGAAAAGAGGTGGAGACCCAGTACTTC. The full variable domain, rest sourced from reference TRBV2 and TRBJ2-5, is EPEVTQTPSHQVTQMGQEVILRCVPISNHLYFYWYRQILGQKVEFLVSFYNNEISEKSEIFDDQFSVERPDGSNFTLKIRSTKLEDSAMYFCASRKEVETQYFGPGTRLLVL.

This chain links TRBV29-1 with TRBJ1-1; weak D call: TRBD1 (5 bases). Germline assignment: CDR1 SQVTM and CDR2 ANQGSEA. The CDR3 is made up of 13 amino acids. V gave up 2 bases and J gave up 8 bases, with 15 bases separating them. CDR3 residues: CSVEFRGGQEAFF. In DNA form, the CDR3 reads TGCAGCGTTGAATTTAGGGGTGGTCAGGAAGCTTTCTTT.

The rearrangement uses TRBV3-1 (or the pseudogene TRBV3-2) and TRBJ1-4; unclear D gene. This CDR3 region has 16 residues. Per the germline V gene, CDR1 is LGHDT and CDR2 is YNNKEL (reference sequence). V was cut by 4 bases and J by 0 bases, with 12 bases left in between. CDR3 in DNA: TGTGCCAGCAGCCCCGGACTTCCTGCAACTAATGAAAAACTGTTTTTT. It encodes CASSPGLPATNEKLFF.

The DNA for the CDR3 is TGTGCCAGCAGTTGGGACGGAGGATCTACGTGGCAGTACTTC. Protein product: CASSWDGGSTWQYF. The gene calls are TRBV6-5 and TRBJ2-7; D might be TRBD1 or TRBD2, each matching 5 bases. Trimming pared 4 bases from V and 9 bases from J, leaving 19 bases between. The CDR3 is 14 amino acids. CDR1 MNHEY and CDR2 SVGAGI come from the germline V gene.

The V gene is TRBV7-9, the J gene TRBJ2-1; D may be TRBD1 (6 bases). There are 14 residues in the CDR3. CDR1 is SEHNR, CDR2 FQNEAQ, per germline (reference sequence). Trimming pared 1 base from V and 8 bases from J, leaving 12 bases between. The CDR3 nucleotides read TGTGCCAGCAGCTTAGGCACAGGGTCCCATGAGCAGTTCTTC. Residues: CASSLGTGSHEQFF.

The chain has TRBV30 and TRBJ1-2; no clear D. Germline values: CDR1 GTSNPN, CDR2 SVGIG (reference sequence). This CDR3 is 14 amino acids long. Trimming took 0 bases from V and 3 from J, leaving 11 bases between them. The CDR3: CAWSVSTADYGYTF. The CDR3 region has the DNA TGTGCCTGGAGTGTGAGTACGGCGGACTATGGCTACACCTTC.

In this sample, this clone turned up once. CDR3 DNA sequence: TGTGCCAGCAGTGAATCCCGGGACAGCTATGGCTACACCTTC. It yields the protein CASSESRDSYGYTF. The genes are TRBV6-1 and TRBJ1-2, with 7 nucleotides matching TRBD1. J gave up 4 bases and V 2 bases, and 4 bases lay outside the gene matches. Looked up from germline, CDR1 is MNHNS and CDR2 is SASEGT. This CDR3 comprises 14 residues.

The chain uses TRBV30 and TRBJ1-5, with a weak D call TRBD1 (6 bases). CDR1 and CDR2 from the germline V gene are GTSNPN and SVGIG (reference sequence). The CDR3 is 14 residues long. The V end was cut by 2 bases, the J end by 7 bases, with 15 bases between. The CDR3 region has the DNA TGTGCCTGGAGTACCTCACAGGGCTGGCAGCCCCAGCATTTT. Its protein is CAWSTSQGWQPQHF.

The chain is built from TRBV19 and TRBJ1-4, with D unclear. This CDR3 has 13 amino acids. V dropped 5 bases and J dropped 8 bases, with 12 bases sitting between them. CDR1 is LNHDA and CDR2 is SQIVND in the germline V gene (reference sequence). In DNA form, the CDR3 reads TGTGCCAGTAGTGCCAGCGGGCGGGAAAAACTGTTTTTT. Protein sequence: CASSASGREKLFF.

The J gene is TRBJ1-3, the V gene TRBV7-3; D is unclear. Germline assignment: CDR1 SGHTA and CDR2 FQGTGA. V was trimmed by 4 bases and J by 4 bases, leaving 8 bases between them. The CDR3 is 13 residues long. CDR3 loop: CASSSPHGNTIYF. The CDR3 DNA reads TGTGCCAGCAGCTCCCCGCACGGAAACACCATATATTTT.

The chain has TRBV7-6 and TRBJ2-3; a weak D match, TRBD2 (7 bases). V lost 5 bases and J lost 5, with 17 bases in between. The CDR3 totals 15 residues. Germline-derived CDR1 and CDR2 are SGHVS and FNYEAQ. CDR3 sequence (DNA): TGTGCCAGCAGCCCCAGAGGGGGAGGGGGAGATACGCAGTATTTT. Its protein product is CASSPRGGGGDTQYF.